These T cell receptor beta chains were read from a single sample in a study of T-cell reconstitution after alpha-beta-depleted transplantation in children. TCRdb fed the PCR reads into MiXCR, producing one record per CDR3 protein. The data show approximately 500,000 distinct CDR3 sequences, 10% to 13% seen once. The specimen comprised PBMCs, sampled before TCRalphabeta/CD19-depleted stem cell transplant. The source is a child aged 2-15 years with inherited bone marrow failure, due to receive a stem cell transplant. Both conserved end residues are part of each CDR3. The D gene is left open where the match is weak. Clone sizes are given selectively: once, few, many, or a class where the clone is expanded.

V gene,J gene,D gene,CDR3 length,clone size,CDR3 DNA,CDR3 protein
TRBV4-1,TRBJ2-5,NA,13,many,TGCGCCAGCAGCCCCGAGGGCATGGAGACCCAGTACTTC,CASSPEGMETQYF
TRBV28,TRBJ2-5,NA,14,few,TGTGCCAGCAGTTTAGAGGGAATCCAAGAGACCCAGTACTTC,CASSLEGIQETQYF
TRBV28,TRBJ2-7,TRBD2,21,many,TGTGCCAGCAGTCCCGCGGGCGGAACGGGACTAGCGGGAAATCCCACCTACGAGCAGTACTTC,CASSPAGGTGLAGNPTYEQYF
TRBV27,TRBJ1-2,NA,13,many,TGTGCCAGCAGTTTAGTGCCTAACTATGGCTACACCTTC,CASSLVPNYGYTF
TRBV11-2,TRBJ2-3,NA,14,many,TGTGCCAGCAGCTTATGTGAGGTTACAGATACGCAGTATTTT,CASSLCEVTDTQYF
TRBV27,TRBJ2-3,TRBD1,14,many,TGTGCCAGCAGTCCGGGACAGGGAGTCGGTACGCAGTATTTT,CASSPGQGVGTQYF
TRBV20-1,TRBJ2-7,TRBD2,14,many,TGCAGTGCTAGGGGTCGGACTAGCGGCTACGAGCAGTACTTC,CSARGRTSGYEQYF
TRBV19,TRBJ2-7,NA,13,many,TGTGCCAGTAGTATCTACGGGAACTACGAGCAGTACTTC,CASSIYGNYEQYF
TRBV5-1,TRBJ2-1,TRBD2,15,few,TGCGCCAGCAGGTGGGGACTAGCGGCTCGTGGGGGGCAGTTCTTC,CASRWGLAARGGQFF
TRBV28,TRBJ2-1,TRBD2,14,many,TGTGCCAGCAGAATTCCGGGACTAGCCACTGAGCAGTTCTTC,CASRIPGLATEQFF
TRBV20-1,TRBJ2-2,NA,15,few,TGCAGTGCTAGAGAAGAGGGGGATAACACCGGGGAGCTGTTTTTT,CSAREEGDNTGELFF
TRBV24-1,TRBJ2-1,NA,16,many,TGTGCCACCAGTGATTCTTTAGGAGCACGGACCAATGAGCAGTTCTTC,CATSDSLGARTNEQFF
TRBV23-1,TRBJ2-1,NA,16,many,TGCGCCAGCAGTGAGACGAACTCCTTTCCGGGCAATGAGCAGTTCTTC,CASSETNSFPGNEQFF
TRBV20-1,TRBJ2-7,NA,12,many,TGCAGTGCCTATTGGAGGGGGAGTGAGCAGTACTTC,CSAYWRGSEQYF
TRBV20-1,TRBJ2-7,TRBD2,15,few,TGCAGTGCTAGGGTGGCGACTAGCGGGAGTTACGAGCAGTACTTC,CSARVATSGSYEQYF
TRBV7-9,TRBJ2-6,NA,17,many,TGTGCCAGCAGCTCAGGGGGGGTTAGCCCTGGGGCCAACGTCCTGACTTTC,CASSSGGVSPGANVLTF
TRBV4-1,TRBJ1-1,NA,15,NA,TGCGCCAGCAGCCAAGAGCGATGGGGGGCCACTGAAGCTTTCTTT,CASSQERWGATEAFF
TRBV28,TRBJ2-1,NA,14,many,TGTGCCAGCAGCGATGGACTTGCTTACAATGAGCAGTTCTTC,CASSDGLAYNEQFF
TRBV28,TRBJ1-1,NA,14,many,TGTGCCAGCAGGATGGGGACAATGAACACTGAAGCTTTCTTT,CASRMGTMNTEAFF
TRBV10-3,TRBJ2-3,NA,12,many,TGTGCCATCAGTGCCGGGTTTGATACGCAGTATTTT,CAISAGFDTQYF
TRBV29-1,TRBJ2-1,NA,15,many,TGCAGCGTTCTGGGTCGGGCCAGCTCCTACAATGAGCAGTTCTTC,CSVLGRASSYNEQFF
TRBV7-9,TRBJ2-2,TRBD2,17,few,TGTGCCAGCAGGTGGACTGGAGCGGGAGAAAACACCGGGGAGCTGTTTTTT,CASRWTGAGENTGELFF
TRBV4-1,TRBJ2-2,NA,15,many,TGCGCCAGCAGCCAAGAAGGGGGTTGGATCGGGGAGCTGTTTTTT,CASSQEGGWIGELFF
TRBV28,TRBJ2-1,TRBD1,18,NA,TGTGCCAGCAGTCTCTTCTGGGGGGGACAGGGAGGACACAATGAGCAGTTCTTC,CASSLFWGGQGGHNEQFF
TRBV29-1,TRBJ1-2,TRBD1,13,many,TGCAGCGTTGAAACGGGAGGGGGCGGTGGCTACACCTTC,CSVETGGGGGYTF
TRBV15,TRBJ1-6,NA,15,many,TGTGCCACCAGCAGAGATCGGGGGGACAATTCACCCCTCCACTTT,CATSRDRGDNSPLHF
TRBV12-3/TRBV12-4,TRBJ2-2,TRBD2,15,many,TGTGCCAGCAGTTTCATAGCGGGCCGCACCGGGGAGCTGTTTTTT,CASSFIAGRTGELFF
TRBV7-2,TRBJ2-1,TRBD2,15,many,TGTGCCAGCAGCTTAAGCGGGGGTCCCTACAATGAGCAGTTCTTC,CASSLSGGPYNEQFF
TRBV25-1,TRBJ1-4,NA,16,many,TGTGCCAGCAGTGCCTCAGAGACAGCGGCCAGGGAAAAACTGTTTTTT,CASSASETAAREKLFF
TRBV20-1,TRBJ2-3,TRBD2,16,few,TGCAGTGCTAGAGACCGTAGCGGGAGTTGGACAGATACGCAGTATTTT,CSARDRSGSWTDTQYF
TRBV2,TRBJ1-3,NA,15,many,TGTGCCAGCAGTGAGGGATGGGCCTCTGGAAACACCATATATTTT,CASSEGWASGNTIYF
TRBV30,TRBJ1-1,TRBD1,14,many,TGTGCCTGGAGTGTACCTGACAGGGCAACTGAAGCTTTCTTT,CAWSVPDRATEAFF
TRBV13,TRBJ2-7,NA,14,few,TGTGCCAGCAGCCCAGGGATAACCGCCTACGAGCAGTACTTC,CASSPGITAYEQYF
TRBV6-2/TRBV6-3,TRBJ2-4,TRBD1,12,many,TGTGCCAGCAGTCCGGGACAGATCTTTCAGTACTTC,CASSPGQIFQYF
TRBV5-1,TRBJ2-6,NA,16,NA,TGCGCCAGCAGCCTACTTGCCACGTCTGGGGCCAACGTCCTGACTTTC,CASSLLATSGANVLTF
TRBV7-9,TRBJ1-2,NA,19,many,TGTGCCAGCAGCCAGGTGCTGGGGATTCGGCTTGAAGGGAGCTATGGCTACACCTTC,CASSQVLGIRLEGSYGYTF
TRBV20-1,TRBJ2-3,NA,15,many,TGCAGTGCTAGCCTGACCATGGGCCGCACAGATACGCAGTATTTT,CSASLTMGRTDTQYF
TRBV4-3,TRBJ2-7,NA,17,NA,TGCGCCAGCAGCCAAGGCGATCGGGGGAGTCTCCCTTACGAGCAGTACTTC,CASSQGDRGSLPYEQYF
TRBV19,TRBJ2-4,TRBD2,14,few,TGTGCCAGTACCTTCACCGGGACTAGCTCCATTCAGTACTTC,CASTFTGTSSIQYF
TRBV28,TRBJ2-7,TRBD2,13,many,TGTGCCAGCAGTTTACGGGAGGTTTACGAGCAGTACTTC,CASSLREVYEQYF
TRBV21-1,TRBJ2-1,NA,16,few,TGTGCCAGCAGCCCATCCGGGACTAGCGGGAGCAATGAGCAGTTCTTC,CASSPSGTSGSNEQFF
TRBV7-7,TRBJ2-1,TRBD2,19,many,TGTGCTAGCAGCTTGGCTCTCGGGACTAGCGGGAGTCCCTGGGAAGAGCAGTTCTTC,CASSLALGTSGSPWEEQFF
TRBV9,TRBJ2-7,TRBD2,16,many,TGTGCCAGCAGCCCTGAGAGGACTAGCGGATCCTACGAGCAGTACTTC,CASSPERTSGSYEQYF